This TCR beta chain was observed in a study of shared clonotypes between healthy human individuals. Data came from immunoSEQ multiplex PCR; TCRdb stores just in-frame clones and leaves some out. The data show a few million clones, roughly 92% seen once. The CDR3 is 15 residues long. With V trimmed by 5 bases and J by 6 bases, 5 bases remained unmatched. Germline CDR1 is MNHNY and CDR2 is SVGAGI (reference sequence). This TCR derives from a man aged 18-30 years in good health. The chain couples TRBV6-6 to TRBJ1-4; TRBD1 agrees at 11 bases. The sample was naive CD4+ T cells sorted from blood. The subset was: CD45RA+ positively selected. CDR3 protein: CASSTGTGGDEKLFF. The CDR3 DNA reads TGTGCCAGCAGTACCGGGACAGGGGGTGATGAAAAACTGTTTTTT.